This T cell receptor beta chain was found in a study of blood T cell repertoires in COVID-19. TCRdb's table, derived via immunoSEQ multiplex PCR, lists solely in-frame clones and lacks some. Of roughly 300,000 clones in the sample, 85% are singletons; the top ten hold 2% to 3%. Trimming removed 5 bases from V and 8 bases from J, with 9 bases in between. This CDR3 contains 11 residues. Germline CDR1 is MDHEN and CDR2 is SYDVKM. V gene TRBV28 combines with J gene TRBJ1-2; D call uncertain. The source is a woman in her forties or fifties who had recovered from COVID-19. Sequenced material: PBMCs or T cells enriched from blood (not recorded which). The DNA of the CDR3 is TGTGCCAGCAGTGAGCGATACGGCTACACCTTC. As protein: CASSERYGYTF.